Described below is a single T cell receptor (beta chain) sequence and its context. No antigen is known for it. These data are taken from a study of T cell responses to AZD1222 COVID-19 vaccine. Whole-study results and caveats: Baseline testing showed seropositivity in only a handful of AZD1222 recipients. Of spike-specific TCRs, nearly half reportedly target regions left unmutated in variants. Mostly white British, mostly female donors; authors suggested clonal diversity may be underestimated.

The method was immunoSEQ multiplex PCR; TCRdb's version includes in-frame clones alone and lacks a portion of them. The sample shows 150,000 to 200,000 clones, 85% to 95% of them seen only once. Looked up from germline, CDR1 is SGHDN and CDR2 is FVKESK. The CDR3 consists of 14 residues. The V end lost 6 bases, the J end lost 1 base, and 9 bases lay between the germline ends. Specimen: peripheral blood, collected on day 0 of AZD1222 vaccination. The chain has TRBV14 and TRBJ2-2, with D perhaps given as TRBD1 or TRBD2 (5 bases each). The receptor was derived from an adult in good health. CDR3 nucleotide sequence: TGTGCCAGCAGAGGGACGGAGAACACCGGGGAGCTGTTTTTT. Its protein product is CASRGTENTGELFF.